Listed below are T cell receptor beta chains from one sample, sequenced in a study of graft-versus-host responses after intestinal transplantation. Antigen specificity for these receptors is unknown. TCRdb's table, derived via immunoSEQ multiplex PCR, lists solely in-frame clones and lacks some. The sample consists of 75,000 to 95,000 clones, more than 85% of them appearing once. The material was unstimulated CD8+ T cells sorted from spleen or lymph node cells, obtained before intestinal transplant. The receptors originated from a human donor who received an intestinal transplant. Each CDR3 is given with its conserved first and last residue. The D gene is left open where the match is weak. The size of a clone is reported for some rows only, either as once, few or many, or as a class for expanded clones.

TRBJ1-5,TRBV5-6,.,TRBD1,CASSLGTGSNQPQHF,TGTGCCAGCAGCTTAGGGACAGGGAGCAATCAGCCCCAGCATTTT
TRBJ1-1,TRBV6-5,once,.,CASSSEGGTEAFF,TGTGCCAGCAGTTCCGAGGGTGGCACTGAAGCTTTCTTT
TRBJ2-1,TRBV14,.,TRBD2,CASSQERVAGGLGDEQFF,TGTGCCAGCAGCCAAGAAAGGGTAGCGGGGGGCTTAGGGGATGAGCAGTTCTTC
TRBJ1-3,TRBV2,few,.,CASRHDRTSGNTIYF,TGTGCCAGCAGACACGACAGAACCTCTGGAAACACCATATATTTT
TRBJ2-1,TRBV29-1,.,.,CSARGERANEQFF,TGCAGCGCCCGAGGTGAGAGGGCCAATGAGCAGTTCTTC
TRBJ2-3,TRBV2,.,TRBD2,CASSERRGGDTQYF,TGTGCCAGCAGTGAACGGCGGGGGGGAGATACGCAGTATTTT
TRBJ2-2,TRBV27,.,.,CASSLSLRAGGNTGELFF,.
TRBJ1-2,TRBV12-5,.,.,CASGYLSGYTF,TGTGCTAGTGGTTACCTTAGTGGCTACACCTTC
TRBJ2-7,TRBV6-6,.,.,CASSYSAEGDEQYF,TGTGCCAGCAGTTACTCGGCCGAGGGGGACGAGCAGTACTTC
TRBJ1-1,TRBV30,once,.,CAWSVPLWAAGARGNTEAFF,TGTGCCTGGAGTGTACCCCTGTGGGCCGCCGGTGCCCGGGGAAACACTGAAGCTTTCTTT
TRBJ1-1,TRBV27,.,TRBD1,CASTDRGHTEAFF,TGTGCCAGCACCGACAGGGGTCACACTGAAGCTTTCTTT
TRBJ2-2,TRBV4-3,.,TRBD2,CASSQGGTSGENTGELFF,TGCGCCAGCAGCCAAGGGGGGACTAGCGGGGAGAACACCGGGGAGCTGTTTTTT
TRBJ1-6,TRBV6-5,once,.,CASSYRVDYNSPLHF,TGTGCCAGCAGTTACAGAGTAGACTATAATTCACCCCTCCACTTT
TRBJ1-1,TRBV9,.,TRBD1,CASSRHPGQVNTEAFF,TGTGCCAGCAGTCGTCACCCGGGACAGGTGAACACTGAAGCTTTCTTT
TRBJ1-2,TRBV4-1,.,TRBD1,CASSQGAGGAGGYTF,TGCGCCAGCAGCCAAGGGGCAGGGGGCGCGGGTGGCTACACCTTC
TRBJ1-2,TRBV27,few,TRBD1,CASSLMAPIGTGSGYTF,TGTGCCAGCAGTTTAATGGCCCCGATCGGGACAGGGTCCGGCTACACCTTC
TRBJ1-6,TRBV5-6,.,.,CASSPGSYLSNSPLHF,TGTGCCAGCAGCCCTGGTTCATACCTTAGTAATTCACCCCTCCACTTT
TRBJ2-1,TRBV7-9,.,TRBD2,CASSFASTGGDYNEQFF,TGTGCCAGCAGCTTCGCATCGACGGGGGGGGATTACAATGAGCAGTTCTTC
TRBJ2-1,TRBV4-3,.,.,CASSPLPRPQFLRAENEQFF,TGCGCCAGCAGCCCCCTACCTAGACCTCAATTTCTCAGGGCGGAGAATGAGCAGTTCTTC
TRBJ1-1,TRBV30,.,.,CACQKLRSPLVPRSNTEAFF,TGTGCCTGTCAGAAGCTCAGGTCCCCGTTGGTCCCACGATCGAACACTGAAGCTTTCTTT
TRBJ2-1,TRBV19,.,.,CASSIGRNTEQFF,TGTGCCAGTAGTATAGGCAGGAATACCGAGCAGTTCTTC
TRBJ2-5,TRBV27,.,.,CASSLSDIPGETQYF,TGTGCCAGCAGTTTATCTGATATCCCGGGAGAGACCCAGTACTTC
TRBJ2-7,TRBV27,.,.,CASSWDSTYEQYF,TGTGCCAGCAGTTGGGACTCCACTTACGAGCAGTACTTC
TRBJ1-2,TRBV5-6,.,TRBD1,CASSLPGTVYGYTF,TGTGCCAGCAGCCTCCCAGGGACAGTCTATGGCTACACCTTC
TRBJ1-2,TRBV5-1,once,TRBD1,CASSHETQGVYGYTF,TGCGCCAGCAGCCACGAAACGCAGGGGGTCTATGGCTACACCTTC
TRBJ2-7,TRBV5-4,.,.,CASSLGGDLSVDEQYF,TGTGCCAGCAGCTTGGGGGGCGATCTTAGTGTGGACGAGCAGTACTTC
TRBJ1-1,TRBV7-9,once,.,CASRGGAGANTEAFF,TGTGCCAGCAGAGGCGGGGCGGGGGCAAACACTGAAGCTTTCTTT
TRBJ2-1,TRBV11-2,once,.,CASSTRTAAVEQFF,TGTGCCAGCAGCACCCGGACAGCTGCGGTGGAGCAGTTCTTC
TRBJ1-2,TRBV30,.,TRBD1,CAWSWGTGPLYGYTF,TGTGCCTGGAGTTGGGGGACAGGACCGTTATATGGCTACACCTTC
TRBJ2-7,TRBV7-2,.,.,CASSLGLGAGRGYEQYF,TGTGCCAGCAGCTTAGGTCTTGGTGCGGGGCGCGGTTACGAGCAGTACTTC
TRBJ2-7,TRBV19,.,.,CASSIARSLEQYF,TGTGCCAGTAGTATAGCGAGAAGCTTGGAGCAGTACTTC
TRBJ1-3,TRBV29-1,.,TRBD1,CSVGTGTGEWDTIYF,TGCAGCGTCGGTACCGGGACAGGGGAGTGGGACACCATATATTTT
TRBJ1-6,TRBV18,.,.,CASSEPPVNSPLHF,TGTGCCAGCTCGGAGCCCCCTGTGAATTCACCCCTCCACTTT
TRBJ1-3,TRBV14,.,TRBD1,CASSPGQSSGNTIYF,TGTGCCAGCAGCCCGGGACAGAGCTCTGGAAACACCATATATTTT
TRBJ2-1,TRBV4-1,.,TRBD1,CASSQLTGGNNEQFF,TGCGCCAGCAGCCAACTTACAGGGGGAAACAATGAGCAGTTCTTC
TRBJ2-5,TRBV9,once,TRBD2,CASSPGTSGGQETQYF,TGTGCCAGCAGCCCGGGGACTAGCGGGGGCCAAGAGACCCAGTACTTC
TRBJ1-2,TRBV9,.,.,CASSPKRHIEVDGYTF,TGTGCCAGCAGCCCCAAGAGACATATAGAAGTGGATGGCTACACCTTC
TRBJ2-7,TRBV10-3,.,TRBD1,CAISRVDRFYEQYF,TGTGCCATCTCCCGGGTGGACAGGTTTTACGAGCAGTACTTC
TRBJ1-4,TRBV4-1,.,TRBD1,CASSQDQGQSTNEKLFF,TGCGCCAGCAGCCAAGATCAGGGACAGTCAACTAATGAAAAACTGTTTTTT
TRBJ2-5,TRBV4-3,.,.,CASSRQRAGEQETQYF,TGCGCCAGCAGCCGCCAACGGGCAGGGGAACAAGAGACCCAGTACTTC
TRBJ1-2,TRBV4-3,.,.,CASSQDRQGSYGYTF,TGCGCCAGCAGCCAAGATAGGCAGGGGTCCTATGGCTACACCTTC
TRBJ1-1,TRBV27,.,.,CASSPPPLPGQNTEAFF,TGTGCCAGCAGTCCTCCCCCTCTTCCGGGACAGAACACTGAAGCTTTCTTT
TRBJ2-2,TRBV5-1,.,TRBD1,CASSGQGDQTGELFF,TGCGCCAGCAGCGGACAGGGGGATCAAACCGGGGAGCTGTTTTTT
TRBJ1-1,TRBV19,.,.,CASSIRPGVNTEAFF,TGTGCCAGTAGTATAAGGCCAGGGGTGAACACTGAAGCTTTCTTT
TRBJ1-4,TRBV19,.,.,CASSSPRWGTIGEKLFF,TGTGCCAGTAGTTCCCCTCGCTGGGGGACTATTGGGGAAAAACTGTTTTTT
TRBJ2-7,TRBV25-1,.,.,CASSATQRPAGEQYF,TGTGCCAGCAGTGCCACGCAGAGGCCCGCGGGGGAGCAGTACTTC
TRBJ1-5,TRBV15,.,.,CATSRPGGGNQPQHF,TGTGCCACCAGCAGACCGGGGGGCGGCAATCAGCCCCAGCATTTT
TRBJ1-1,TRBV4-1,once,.,CASSQDGITEAFF,TGCGCCAGCAGCCAAGACGGGATCACTGAAGCTTTCTTT
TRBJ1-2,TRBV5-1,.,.,CASSLRQVVDGYTF,TGCGCCAGCAGCTTGAGACAGGTTGTAGATGGCTACACCTTC
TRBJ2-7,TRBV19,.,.,CASSGRVDIDEQYF,TGTGCCAGTAGCGGCAGGGTAGATATCGACGAGCAGTACTTC
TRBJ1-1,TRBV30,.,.,CAWSVQTGVNTEAFF,TGTGCCTGGAGTGTACAAACAGGAGTTAACACTGAAGCTTTCTTT
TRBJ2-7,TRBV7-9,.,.,CASSLEIRGDEQYF,TGTGCCAGCAGCTTAGAGATACGGGGAGACGAGCAGTACTTC